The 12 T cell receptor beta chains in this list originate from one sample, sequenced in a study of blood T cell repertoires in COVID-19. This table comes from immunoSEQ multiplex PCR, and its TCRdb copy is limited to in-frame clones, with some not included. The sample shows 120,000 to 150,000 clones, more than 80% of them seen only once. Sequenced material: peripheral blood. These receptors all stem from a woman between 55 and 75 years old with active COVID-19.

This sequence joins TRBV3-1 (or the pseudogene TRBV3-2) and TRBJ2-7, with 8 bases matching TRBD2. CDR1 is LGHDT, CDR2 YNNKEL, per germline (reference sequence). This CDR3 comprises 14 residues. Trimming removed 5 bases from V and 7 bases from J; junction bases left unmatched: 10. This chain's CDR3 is CASSDHVGTREQYF. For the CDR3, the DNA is TGTGCCAGCAGCGATCATGTTGGGACTAGGGAGCAGTACTTC.

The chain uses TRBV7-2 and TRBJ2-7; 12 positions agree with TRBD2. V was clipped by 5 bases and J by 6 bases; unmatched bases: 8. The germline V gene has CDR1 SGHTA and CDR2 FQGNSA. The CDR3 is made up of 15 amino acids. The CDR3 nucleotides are TGTGCCAGCAGCCTAAGACTAGCGGGAGTAGCCGAGCAGTACTTC. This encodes CASSLRLAGVAEQYF. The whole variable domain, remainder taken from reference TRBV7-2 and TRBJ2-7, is GAGVSQSPSNKVTEKGKDVELRCDPISGHTALYWYRQSLGQGLEFLIYFQGNSAPDKSGLPSDRFSAERTGGSVSTLTIQRTQQEDSAVYLCASSLRLAGVAEQYFGPGTRLTVT.

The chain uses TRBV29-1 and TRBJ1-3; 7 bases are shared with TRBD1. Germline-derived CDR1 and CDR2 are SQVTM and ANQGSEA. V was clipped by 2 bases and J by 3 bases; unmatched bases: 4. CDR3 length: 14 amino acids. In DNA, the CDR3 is TGCAGCGTTGAAAAACAGGGGAGTGGAAACACCATATATTTT. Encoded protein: CSVEKQGSGNTIYF.

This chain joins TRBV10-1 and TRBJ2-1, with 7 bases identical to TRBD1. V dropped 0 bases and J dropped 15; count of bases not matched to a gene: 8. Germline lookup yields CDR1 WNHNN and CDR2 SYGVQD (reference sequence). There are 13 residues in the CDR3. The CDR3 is CASSESRTGDRFF. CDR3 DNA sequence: TGCGCCAGCAGTGAGTCTCGTACAGGGGATCGGTTCTTC.

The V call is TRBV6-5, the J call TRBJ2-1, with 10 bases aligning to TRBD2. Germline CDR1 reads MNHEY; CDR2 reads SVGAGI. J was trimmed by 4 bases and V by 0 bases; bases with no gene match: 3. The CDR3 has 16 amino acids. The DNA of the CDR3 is TGTGCCAGCAGTTACTCAACTAGCGGGACTTACAATGAGCAGTTCTTC. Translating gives CASSYSTSGTYNEQFF.

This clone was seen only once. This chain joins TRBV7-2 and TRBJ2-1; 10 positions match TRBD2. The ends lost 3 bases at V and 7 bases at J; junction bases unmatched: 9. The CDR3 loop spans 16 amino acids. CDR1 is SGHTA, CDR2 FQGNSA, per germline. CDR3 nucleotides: TGTGCCAGCAGCTTGGCTAGCGGGAGAACTAAAAATGAGCAGTTCTTC. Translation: CASSLASGRTKNEQFF. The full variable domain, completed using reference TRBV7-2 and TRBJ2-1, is GAGVSQSPSNKVTEKGKDVELRCDPISGHTALYWYRQSLGQGLEFLIYFQGNSAPDKSGLPSDRFSAERTGGSVSTLTIQRTQQEDSAVYLCASSLASGRTKNEQFFGPGTRLTVL.

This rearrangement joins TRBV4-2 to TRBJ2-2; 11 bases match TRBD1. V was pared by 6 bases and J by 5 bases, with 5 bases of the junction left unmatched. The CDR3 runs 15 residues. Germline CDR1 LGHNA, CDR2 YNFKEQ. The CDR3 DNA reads TGTGCCAGCAGTTCCGGACAGGGGGCGACCGGGGAGCTGTTTTTT. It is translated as CASSSGQGATGELFF.

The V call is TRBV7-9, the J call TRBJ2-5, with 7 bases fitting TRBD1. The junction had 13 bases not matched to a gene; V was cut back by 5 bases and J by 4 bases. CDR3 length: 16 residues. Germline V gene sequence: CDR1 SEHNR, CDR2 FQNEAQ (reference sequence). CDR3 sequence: CASSDQDRTGRETQYF. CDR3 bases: TGTGCCAGCAGCGATCAAGACAGGACAGGTCGAGAGACCCAGTACTTC.

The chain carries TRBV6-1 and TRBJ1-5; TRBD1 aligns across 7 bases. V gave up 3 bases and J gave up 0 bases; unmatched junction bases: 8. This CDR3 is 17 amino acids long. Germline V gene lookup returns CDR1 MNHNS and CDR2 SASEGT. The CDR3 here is CASSDSGQLYSNQPQHF. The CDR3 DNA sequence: TGTGCCAGCAGTGATTCGGGACAGCTATATAGCAATCAGCCCCAGCATTTT.

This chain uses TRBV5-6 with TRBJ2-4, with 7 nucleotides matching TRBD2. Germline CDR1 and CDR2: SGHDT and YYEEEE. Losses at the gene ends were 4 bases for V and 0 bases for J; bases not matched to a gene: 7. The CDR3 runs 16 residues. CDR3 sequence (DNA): TGTGCCAGCAGCCACAGACTAGCAGTAGCCAAAAACATTCAGTACTTC. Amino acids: CASSHRLAVAKNIQYF.

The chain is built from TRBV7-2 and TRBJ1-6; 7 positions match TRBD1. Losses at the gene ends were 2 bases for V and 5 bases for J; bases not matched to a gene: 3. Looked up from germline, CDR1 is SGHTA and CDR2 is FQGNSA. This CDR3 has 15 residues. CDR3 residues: CASSLTGQNNSPLHF. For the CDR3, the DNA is TGTGCCAGCAGCTTAACGGGACAGAATAATTCACCCCTCCACTTT.

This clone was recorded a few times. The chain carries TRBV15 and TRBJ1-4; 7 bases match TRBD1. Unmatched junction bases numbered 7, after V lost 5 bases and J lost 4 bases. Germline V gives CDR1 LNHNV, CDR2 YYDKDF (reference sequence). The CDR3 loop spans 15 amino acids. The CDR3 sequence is CATSGQTGRNEKLFF. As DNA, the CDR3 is TGTGCCACCAGCGGACAGACAGGGCGTAATGAAAAACTGTTTTTT. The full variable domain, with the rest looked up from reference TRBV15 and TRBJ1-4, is DAMVIQNPRYQVTQFGKPVTLSCSQTLNHNVMYWYQQKSSQAPKLLFHYYDKDFNNEADTPDNFQSRRPNTSFCFLDIRSPGLGDTAMYLCATSGQTGRNEKLFFGSGTQLSVL.